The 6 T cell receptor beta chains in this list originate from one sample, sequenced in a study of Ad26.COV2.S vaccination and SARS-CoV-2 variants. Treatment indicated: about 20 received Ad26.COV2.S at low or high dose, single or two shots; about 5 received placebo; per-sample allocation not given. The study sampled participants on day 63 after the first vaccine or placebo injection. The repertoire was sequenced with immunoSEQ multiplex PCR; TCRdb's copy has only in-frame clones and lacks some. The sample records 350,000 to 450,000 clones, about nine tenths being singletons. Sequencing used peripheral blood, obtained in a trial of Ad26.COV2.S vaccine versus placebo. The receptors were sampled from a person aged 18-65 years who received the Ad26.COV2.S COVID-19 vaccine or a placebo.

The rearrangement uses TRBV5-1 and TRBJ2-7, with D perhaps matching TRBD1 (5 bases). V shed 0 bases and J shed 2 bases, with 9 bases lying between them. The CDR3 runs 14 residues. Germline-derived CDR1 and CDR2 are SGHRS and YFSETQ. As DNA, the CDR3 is TGCGCCAGCAGCTTGGCAGGGTATCCCTACGAGCAGTACTTC. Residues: CASSLAGYPYEQYF.

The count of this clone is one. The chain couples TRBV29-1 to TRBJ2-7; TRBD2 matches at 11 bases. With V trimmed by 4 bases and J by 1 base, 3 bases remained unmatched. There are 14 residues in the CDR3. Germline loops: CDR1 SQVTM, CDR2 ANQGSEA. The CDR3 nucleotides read TGCAGCGTTGGGAGACTAGCGGGGTCCTACGAGCAGTACTTC. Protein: CSVGRLAGSYEQYF.

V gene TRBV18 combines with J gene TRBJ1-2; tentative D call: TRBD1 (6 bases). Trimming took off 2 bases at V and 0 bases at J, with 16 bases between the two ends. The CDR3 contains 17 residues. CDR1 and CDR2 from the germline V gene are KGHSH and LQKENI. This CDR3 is CASSPWERTDANYGYTF. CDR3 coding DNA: TGTGCCAGCTCACCATGGGAAAGGACAGACGCTAACTATGGCTACACCTTC.

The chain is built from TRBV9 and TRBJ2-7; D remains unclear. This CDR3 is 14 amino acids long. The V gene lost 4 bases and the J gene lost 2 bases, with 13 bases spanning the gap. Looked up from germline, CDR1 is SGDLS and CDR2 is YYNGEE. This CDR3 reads CASSRGWVTYEQYF. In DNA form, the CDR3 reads TGTGCCAGCAGCCGTGGGTGGGTTACCTACGAGCAGTACTTC. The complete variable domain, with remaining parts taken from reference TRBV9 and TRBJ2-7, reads DSGVTQTPKHLITATGQRVTLRCSPRSGDLSVYWYQQSLDQGLQFLIQYYNGEERAKGNILERFSAQQFPDLHSELNLSSLELGDSALYFCASSRGWVTYEQYFGPGTRLTVT.

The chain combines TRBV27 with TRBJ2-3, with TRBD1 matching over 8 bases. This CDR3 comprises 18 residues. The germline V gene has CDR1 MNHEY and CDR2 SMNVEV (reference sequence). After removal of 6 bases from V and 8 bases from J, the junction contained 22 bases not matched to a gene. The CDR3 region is CASSYIQRTGRKIGTQYF. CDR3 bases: TGTGCCAGCAGCTATATACAAAGGACAGGGAGGAAAATCGGTACGCAGTATTTT.

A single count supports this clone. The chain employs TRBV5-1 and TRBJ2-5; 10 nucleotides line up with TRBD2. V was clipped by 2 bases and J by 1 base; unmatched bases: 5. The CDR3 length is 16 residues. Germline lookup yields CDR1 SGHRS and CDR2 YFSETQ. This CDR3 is CASSFLSSGGQETQYF. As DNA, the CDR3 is TGCGCCAGCAGCTTCCTGTCTAGCGGGGGCCAAGAGACCCAGTACTTC.